This T cell receptor beta chain is from a study of T cells expressing NK-cell markers. The CDR3 is 14 residues long. Per the germline V gene, CDR1 is MNHNS and CDR2 is SASEGT. For each CDR3 protein, TCRdb gives one entry from its re-call of the 5' RACE reads, without DNA. Its clone listing holds 440,000 or so distinct CDR3 sequences. The sequence came from a woman between 18 and 75 years old in good health. The specimen sequenced was blood T cells: a sorted CD56 or NKG2C T cell subset, CD4+ or CD8+ T cells, or bulk PBMC T cells (not recorded which). This rearrangement joins TRBV6-1 to TRBJ1-1; there is no DNA to check the TCRdb D call of TRBD1. This CDR3 is CASRRDGQNTEAFF.